Listed here are 5 T cell receptor beta chains from one sample, sequenced in a study of vaccination effects on CD4 cells after COVID-19. The repertoire was sequenced with immunoSEQ multiplex PCR; TCRdb's copy has only in-frame clones and lacks some. The sample gives tens of thousands of clones, 76% of which show up once; 3.6% is in the top ten. Cultured cells yielded isolated CD4+ T cells after 10 days. Documented for the person is a PCR-confirmed SARS-CoV-2 infection occurring between March and December 2020. Participants received two doses of either the BNT162b2 or mRNA-1273 vaccine. Their antigen targets remain unknown. The sample consisted of CD4+ T cells from PBMCs cultured without peptide, taken after COVID-19 vaccination. The receptors shown here come from a human donor who had a prior SARS-CoV-2 infection.

This clone showed up just a few times. The CDR3 protein is CASSLGPGRGYEQYF. CDR3 coding DNA: TGTGCCAGCAGCTTAGGTCCGGGTAGGGGATACGAGCAGTACTTC. The chain is built from TRBV7-6 and TRBJ2-7; possible D gene TRBD1, 5 bases. The CDR3 runs to 15 residues. The germline gives CDR1 SGHVS, CDR2 FNYEAQ. Trimming pared 1 base from V and 4 bases from J, leaving 14 bases between.

The chain carries TRBV30 and TRBJ2-3; D assignment may be TRBD1 or TRBD2 (6 bases each). This CDR3 comprises 14 residues. Trimming shortened V by 1 base and J by 4 bases, and 12 bases separated the two germline ends. Germline V gene data show CDR1 as GTSNPN and CDR2 as SVGIG (reference sequence). Here the CDR3 DNA reads TGTGCCTGGAGTGCTGGAGGGGGACCAGATACGCAGTATTTT. It encodes CAWSAGGGPDTQYF.

This clone came up a few times. The chain uses TRBV4-2 and TRBJ2-5; the D is unclear. From germline, CDR1 is LGHNA and CDR2 YNFKEQ. The CDR3 consists of 14 residues. Trimming left V 2 bases short and J 5 bases short, with 12 bases between. CDR3: CASSQYQLGETQYF. The CDR3 DNA follows: TGTGCCAGCAGCCAATACCAGCTTGGGGAGACCCAGTACTTC.

The chain joins TRBV4-2 to TRBJ2-2; TRBD2 aligns across 7 bases. This CDR3 contains 16 residues. V lost 5 bases to trimming and J lost 0 bases; unmatched junction nucleotides: 6. Germline CDR1 reads LGHNA; CDR2 reads YNFKEQ. The CDR3 spells CASSSLADANTGELFF. The CDR3 DNA reads TGTGCCAGCAGCTCCCTAGCGGACGCGAACACCGGGGAGCTGTTTTTT.

This chain joins TRBV24-1 and TRBJ2-1; 9 bases fit TRBD2. CDR1 KGHDR and CDR2 SFDVKD come from the germline V gene. The V segment lost 8 bases and the J segment 6 bases; nucleotides outside the gene matches: 10. The CDR3 covers 15 residues. The CDR3 loop reads CATNPGTSRVNEQFF. CDR3 nucleotide sequence: TGTGCCACCAACCCCGGGACTAGCAGGGTCAATGAGCAGTTCTTC.